This T cell receptor (beta chain) appears in the sequencing data of a study of blood T cells in healthy people across ages. With 4 bases clipped from V and 5 bases from J, the junction kept 5 bases outside the gene matches. The CDR3 runs to 14 residues. Germline CDR1 MNHNS, CDR2 SASEGT. A sample-barcoded 5' primer and a J-beta primer mix were used in a second PCR of roughly 7 to 12 cycles. One entry per CDR3 protein results from TCRdb running MiXCR on the 5' RACE reads. The data show about 1,500,000 distinct CDR3 sequences, about 40% seen once. The table lists this clonotype with a few counts. This receptor was identified in a woman aged 18-30 years in good health. The rearrangement links TRBV6-1 to TRBJ2-7, with TRBD1 identical over 10 bases. Input material: blood. The CDR3 nucleotides read TGTGCCAGCAGTGGCCGGGACAGGGGTCACGAGCAGTACTTC. Translating gives CASSGRDRGHEQYF.